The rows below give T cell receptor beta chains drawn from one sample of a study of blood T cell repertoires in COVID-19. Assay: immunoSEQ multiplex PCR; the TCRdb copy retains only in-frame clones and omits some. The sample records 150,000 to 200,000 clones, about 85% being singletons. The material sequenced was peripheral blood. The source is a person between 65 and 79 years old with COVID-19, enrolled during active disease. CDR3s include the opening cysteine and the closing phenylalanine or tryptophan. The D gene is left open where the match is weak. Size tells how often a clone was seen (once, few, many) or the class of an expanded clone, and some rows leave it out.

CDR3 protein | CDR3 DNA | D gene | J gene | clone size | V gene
CASSESAPRGISEAFF | TGTGCCAGCAGTGAATCGGCCCCCCGCGGAATTTCTGAAGCTTTCTTT | NA | TRBJ1-1 | few | TRBV25-1
CATPPGQDRSQPQHF | TGTGCCACCCCTCCAGGGCAGGATCGGAGTCAGCCCCAGCATTTT | NA | TRBJ1-5 | NA | TRBV19
CSARVPGQGGNEKLFF | TGCAGCGCCCGCGTCCCGGGACAGGGCGGGAATGAAAAACTGTTTTTT | TRBD1 | TRBJ1-4 | NA | TRBV29-1
CASGVAVNTEAFF | TGTGCCAGCGGTGTGGCTGTGAACACTGAAGCTTTCTTT | NA | TRBJ1-1 | NA | TRBV2
CASSETGIAGNTIYF | TGTGCCAGCAGCGAGACAGGAATTGCCGGAAACACCATATATTTT | NA | TRBJ1-3 | NA | TRBV2
CASSAPGLQHNEQFF | TGTGCCAGCAGCGCCCCGGGACTACAACACAATGAGCAGTTCTTC | TRBD2 | TRBJ2-1 | NA | TRBV9
CASSRRLAGGAGELFF | TGTGCCAGCAGTCGACGACTAGCGGGAGGGGCCGGGGAGCTGTTTTTT | TRBD2 | TRBJ2-2 | NA | TRBV6-2/TRBV6-3
CASSSPRGNSYEQYF | TGCGCCAGCAGCTCCCCGCGGGGGAACTCCTACGAGCAGTACTTC | TRBD2 | TRBJ2-7 | NA | TRBV5-1
CASRIGQGSGNTIYF | TGTGCCAGCAGGATAGGACAGGGTTCTGGAAACACCATATATTTT | TRBD1 | TRBJ1-3 | NA | TRBV2
CASSFGQTGNEQYF | TGTGCCAGCAGCTTTGGACAGACGGGTAACGAGCAGTACTTC | NA | TRBJ2-7 | NA | TRBV11-2
CAISRLAGGQDTQYF | TGTGCCATCAGTCGACTAGCGGGGGGGCAAGATACGCAGTATTTT | TRBD2 | TRBJ2-3 | once | TRBV10-3
CASSGQGRTEAFF | TGTGCCAGCAGTGGACAGGGTCGCACTGAAGCTTTCTTT | TRBD1 | TRBJ1-1 | NA | TRBV7-2
CASSPRGDRVTEAFF | TGTGCCAGCTCACCACGTGGGGACAGGGTGACTGAAGCTTTCTTT | TRBD1 | TRBJ1-1 | few | TRBV18
CASSTKLAGGAYEQYF | TGTGCCAGCAGCACTAAACTAGCGGGAGGGGCCTACGAGCAGTACTTC | TRBD2 | TRBJ2-7 | NA | TRBV5-4
CASSFPPSGIQETQYF | TGTGCCAGCAGTTTTCCACCCAGCGGAATCCAAGAGACCCAGTACTTC | NA | TRBJ2-5 | NA | TRBV28
CASSLTPLNTEAFF | TGTGCCAGCAGCTTAACACCCCTGAACACTGAAGCTTTCTTT | NA | TRBJ1-1 | once | TRBV5-6
CASSRQGAGTEAFF | TGCGCCAGCAGTAGGCAGGGGGCGGGCACTGAAGCTTTCTTT | TRBD1 | TRBJ1-1 | NA | TRBV10-2
CASSSTRALFKETQYF | TGTGCCAGCAGTTCTACCCGAGCCCTTTTCAAAGAGACCCAGTACTTC | NA | TRBJ2-5 | NA | TRBV5-8
CASSGGQGAPWVVESYGYTF | TGTGCCAGCTCGGGGGGACAGGGGGCCCCGTGGGTCGTAGAGTCGTATGGCTACACCTTC | TRBD1 | TRBJ1-2 | NA | TRBV19
CASSLNLAGVNEQFF | TGTGCCAGCAGCTTAAATCTAGCGGGAGTTAATGAGCAGTTCTTC | TRBD2 | TRBJ2-1 | NA | TRBV7-3
CASSLFGLVQETQYF | TGTGCCAGCAGTTTATTCGGACTAGTCCAAGAGACCCAGTACTTC | TRBD2 | TRBJ2-5 | NA | TRBV28
CASSEVLGYGYTF | TGTGCCAGCAGTGAGGTGCTAGGCTATGGCTACACCTTC | NA | TRBJ1-2 | NA | TRBV27
CASSPTEDTQYF | TGTGCCAGCAGCCCGACAGAGGATACGCAGTATTTT | NA | TRBJ2-3 | NA | TRBV28
CASSFAGARDTQYF | TGTGCCAGCAGCTTCGCAGGTGCCAGAGATACGCAGTATTTT | NA | TRBJ2-3 | once | TRBV7-2
CASSLATGGIGELFF | TGTGCCAGCAGCTTAGCCACAGGGGGCATCGGGGAGCTGTTTTTT | TRBD1 | TRBJ2-2 | NA | TRBV7-2
CASSPGQGNGQPQHF | TGTGCCAGCAGCCCGGGACAGGGGAATGGACAGCCCCAGCATTTT | TRBD1 | TRBJ1-5 | NA | TRBV13
CASSPQGQNTEAFF | TGTGCCAGCAGTCCTCAGGGACAGAACACTGAAGCTTTCTTT | NA | TRBJ1-1 | NA | TRBV28
CASSLEWGHTKNIQYF | TGTGCCAGCAGCTTAGAGTGGGGACACACCAAAAACATTCAGTACTTC | NA | TRBJ2-4 | NA | TRBV7-7
CASSATGTTSSYEQYF | TGTGCCAGCAGCGCGACCGGGACTACTAGCTCCTACGAGCAGTACTTC | TRBD2 | TRBJ2-7 | NA | TRBV7-9
CASSPLAGGLGGNTIYF | TGTGCCAGCAGCCCCCTCGCGGGTGGACTGGGAGGAAACACCATATATTTT | NA | TRBJ1-3 | NA | TRBV28
CASSPPQTRGNTIYF | TGTGCCAGCAGCCCTCCCCAGACACGGGGAAACACCATATATTTT | NA | TRBJ1-3 | NA | TRBV7-8
CASSLVGGYEKLFF | TGTGCCAGCAGCTTAGTTGGGGGCTATGAAAAACTGTTTTTT | NA | TRBJ1-4 | NA | TRBV7-9
CASSLGLAGSGELFF | TGTGCCAGCAGCCTGGGACTAGCGGGGTCTGGGGAGCTGTTTTTT | TRBD2 | TRBJ2-2 | NA | TRBV7-6
CASSLDSLYGYTF | TGTGCCAGCAGTTTGGACAGCTTATATGGCTACACCTTC | NA | TRBJ1-2 | NA | TRBV27
CASTSGLAAGELFF | TGTGCCAGCACTTCAGGACTAGCGGCCGGGGAGCTGTTTTTT | TRBD2 | TRBJ2-2 | NA | TRBV5-6
CASSQQGSYEQYF | TGTGCCAGCAGCCAACAGGGATCCTACGAGCAGTACTTC | NA | TRBJ2-7 | NA | TRBV14
CAISEAGSTDTQYF | TGTGCCATCAGTGAGGCGGGTAGCACAGATACGCAGTATTTT | NA | TRBJ2-3 | NA | TRBV10-3
CASSPGRAGGAGELFF | TGTGCCAGTAGTCCGGGTAGGGCAGGGGGCGCCGGGGAGCTGTTTTTT | TRBD1 | TRBJ2-2 | NA | TRBV19
CASSLERYEQYF | TGTGCCAGCAGCTTAGAGAGATACGAGCAGTACTTC | NA | TRBJ2-7 | NA | TRBV13
CASSLLAGEETQYF | TGTGCCAGCAGCTTACTAGCGGGGGAGGAGACCCAGTACTTC | TRBD2 | TRBJ2-5 | NA | TRBV7-2
CSAGGGKDQPQHF | TGCAGCGCCGGGGGGGGCAAAGATCAGCCCCAGCATTTT | NA | TRBJ1-5 | few | TRBV29-1
CSASRLAGEKETQYF | TGCAGTGCTAGTAGACTAGCGGGAGAGAAAGAGACCCAGTACTTC | TRBD2 | TRBJ2-5 | NA | TRBV20-1
CSVEEDTRQTLGNTIYF | TGCAGCGTTGAAGAAGATACGCGACAAACCTTGGGAAACACCATATATTTT | NA | TRBJ1-3 | NA | TRBV29-1
CASKPQESQFYGYTF | TGTGCCAGCAAACCACAGGAGTCACAGTTCTATGGCTACACCTTC | NA | TRBJ1-2 | NA | TRBV7-9
CASGRGGEGVAFF | TGTGCCAGCGGCCGTGGGGGCGAAGGGGTTGCTTTCTTT | NA | TRBJ1-1 | NA | TRBV6-5